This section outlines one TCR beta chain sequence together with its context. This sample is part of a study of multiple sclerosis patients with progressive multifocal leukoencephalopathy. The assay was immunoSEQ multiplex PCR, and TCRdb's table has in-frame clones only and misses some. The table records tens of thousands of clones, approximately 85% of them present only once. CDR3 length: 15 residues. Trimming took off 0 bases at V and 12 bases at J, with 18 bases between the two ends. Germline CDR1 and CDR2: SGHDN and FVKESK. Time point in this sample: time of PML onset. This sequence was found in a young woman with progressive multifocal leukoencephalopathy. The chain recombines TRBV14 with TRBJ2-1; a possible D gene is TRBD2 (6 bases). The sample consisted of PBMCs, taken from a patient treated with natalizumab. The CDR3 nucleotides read TGTGCCAGCAGCCAAGAACTAGGAGGGCGGATCGGGCAGTTCTTC. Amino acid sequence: CASSQELGGRIGQFF.